The next 5 T cell receptor beta chains were all read from a single sample in a study of cytomegalovirus exposure and HLA in healthy donors. PCR employed 60 Vbeta and 13 Jbeta primers. Repertoires were generated with immunoSEQ multiplex PCR, while TCRdb's copy carries only in-frame clones and drops some. The top ten clones hold more than 3% of a sample with 100,000 to 150,000 clones, around 75% of them seen once. The specimen was PBMCs. The receptors stem from a woman aged 45 to 65 in good health and CMV-seronegative.

The genes are TRBV7-9 and TRBJ2-1, with 7 positions matching TRBD2. J gave up 0 bases and V 10 bases, and 9 bases lay outside the gene matches. The CDR3 extends over 15 amino acids. CDR1 and CDR2 from the germline V gene are SEHNR and FQNEAQ (reference sequence). This chain's CDR3 is CATSTASGSYNEQFF. The CDR3 nucleotides are TGTGCCACTTCGACAGCTAGCGGCTCCTACAATGAGCAGTTCTTC.

V usage is TRBV19 and J usage is TRBJ2-3; no firm D call. The CDR3 runs to 12 residues. Germline-derived CDR1 and CDR2 are LNHDA and SQIVND (reference sequence). V lost 2 bases and J 5 bases, leaving 5 bases between the germline ends. CDR3 DNA sequence: TGTGCCAGTAGTATACCCCAAGATACGCAGTATTTT. This encodes CASSIPQDTQYF.

This chain uses TRBV27 with TRBJ1-6, with TRBD1 identical over 7 bases. J gave up 10 bases and V 4 bases, and 10 bases lay outside the gene matches. The CDR3 runs 15 residues. In germline, CDR1 is MNHEY, CDR2 SMNVEV (reference sequence). The CDR3 loop reads CASSSSGQAASPLHF. DNA of the CDR3: TGTGCCAGCAGTTCATCCGGACAGGCCGCCTCACCCCTCCACTTT.

This clone has a handful of counts. V is TRBV7-2 and J is TRBJ1-1; D possibly corresponds to TRBD1 (6 bases). This CDR3 spans 16 amino acids. Trimming took 0 bases from V and 1 from J, leaving 12 bases between them. Germline CDR1 reads SGHTA; CDR2 reads FQGNSA. The CDR3 nucleotides read TGTGCCAGCAGCTTAGCGCCGGCAGGGGCGAACACTGAAGCTTTCTTT. It translates to CASSLAPAGANTEAFF. The full variable domain, its missing parts supplied by reference TRBV7-2 and TRBJ1-1, is GAGVSQSPSNKVTEKGKDVELRCDPISGHTALYWYRQSLGQGLEFLIYFQGNSAPDKSGLPSDRFSAERTGGSVSTLTIQRTQQEDSAVYLCASSLAPAGANTEAFFGQGTRLTVV.

This clone was counted a single time. The gene calls are TRBV6-5 and TRBJ2-7; perhaps TRBD1 as D (7 bases). Germline-derived CDR1 and CDR2 are MNHEY and SVGAGI. CDR3 size: 13 residues. V was pared by 6 bases and J by 2 bases, with 11 bases between. CDR3 coding DNA: TGTGCCAGCAGGGAGGGACAGCCCTACGAGCAGTACTTC. It encodes CASREGQPYEQYF.